One T cell receptor (beta chain) is described in this entry. What it binds is unknown. The data stem from a study of monozygotic twins with inflammatory bowel disease. CDR1 is LGHNA and CDR2 is YSLEER in the germline V gene. CDR3 size: 17 residues. Every sample had its cDNA made across eight separate reactions. The template-switching step introduced UMIs that carried a 6-nucleotide sample barcode. TCRdb re-called the 5' RACE reads; every CDR3 protein appears as one record, without DNA. The sample has around 400,000 distinct CDR3 sequences. Study-level results: Similarity of repertoires did not differ between concordant and discordant twins, possibly from limited power.

This chain uses TRBV4-3 with TRBJ2-2; the TRBD2 assignment by TCRdb is unverifiable without DNA. Sequencing was done on a sample of blood. This TCR was sampled from a human donor with ulcerative colitis or Crohn's disease, or a healthy co-twin of an affected twin (not recorded which). The CDR3 loop reads CASSRTSGSIGTGELFF.